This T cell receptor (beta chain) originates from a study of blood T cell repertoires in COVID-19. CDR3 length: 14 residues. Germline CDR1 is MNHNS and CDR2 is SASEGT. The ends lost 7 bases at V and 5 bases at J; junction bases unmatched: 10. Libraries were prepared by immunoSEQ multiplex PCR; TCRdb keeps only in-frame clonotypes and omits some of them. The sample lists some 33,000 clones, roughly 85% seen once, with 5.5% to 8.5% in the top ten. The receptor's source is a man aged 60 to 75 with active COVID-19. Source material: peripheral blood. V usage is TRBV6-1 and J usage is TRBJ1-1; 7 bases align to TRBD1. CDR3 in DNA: TGTGCCAGCATGAGTGCAGGGGGGAAGACTGAAGCTTTCTTT. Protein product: CASMSAGGKTEAFF.